This is a list of T cell receptor beta chains from one sample in a study of blood T cell repertoires in COVID-19. The method was immunoSEQ multiplex PCR; TCRdb's version includes in-frame clones alone and lacks a portion of them. This sample carries over 30,000 clones, about nine tenths of them seen once, and the ten largest clones take 25%. The sample taken for sequencing was peripheral blood. These receptors all stem from a woman aged 80 or over with active or convalescent COVID-19. The CDR3 runs from the conserved cysteine through the conserved F or W. The order of the fields is clone size, V gene, J gene, D gene, CDR3 DNA, CDR3 protein. D genes are given only for firm matches. Clone size, where shown, is once, few, many, or a class for clones that have expanded.

>.|TRBV5-6|TRBJ2-7|TRBD1
TGTGCCAGCAGCACACGGACAGGGAGTTACTACGAGCAGTACTTC
CASSTRTGSYYEQYF
>.|TRBV19|TRBJ1-5|TRBD1
TGTGCCAGTCGGGACAGGGGCGAAGGTCCCCAGCATTTT
CASRDRGEGPQHF
>.|TRBV25-1|TRBJ2-2|.
TGTGCCCCCCAGGGGTCCCCGAACACCGGGGAGCTGTTTTTT
CAPQGSPNTGELFF
>.|TRBV11-2|TRBJ1-1|.
TGTGCCAGCAGCTACAAAACGGGGGTTATGAACACTGAAGCTTTCTTT
CASSYKTGVMNTEAFF
>.|TRBV28|TRBJ1-5|.
TGTGCCAGCAGTGACTCCGCGTTGGGGCCCCAGCATTTT
CASSDSALGPQHF
>.|TRBV27|TRBJ1-5|.
TGTGCCAGCAGTTCGCGAGAAATTAATCAGCCCCAGCATTTT
CASSSREINQPQHF
>.|TRBV7-6|TRBJ1-3|TRBD1
TGTGCCAGCAGCGCGAGGGGACAGGGGGGATCTGGAAACACCATATATTTT
CASSARGQGGSGNTIYF
>.|TRBV4-1|TRBJ1-3|.
TGCGCCAGCAGCCAAGGCAGGGGCCTCTCTGGAAACACCATATATTTT
CASSQGRGLSGNTIYF
>once|TRBV7-9|TRBJ2-3|.
TGTGCCAGCAGCTTAGTGGGGGCAGCGTCAGATACGCAGTATTTT
CASSLVGAASDTQYF
>.|TRBV7-3|TRBJ2-1|TRBD2
TGTGCCAGCAGCTTAAGCGGGGGGCGCTACAATGAGCAGTTCTTC
CASSLSGGRYNEQFF
>once|TRBV11-2|TRBJ2-5|TRBD1
TGTGCCAGCAGCTTAGGGGACAGGTACCAAGAGACCCAGTACTTC
CASSLGDRYQETQYF
>.|TRBV5-1|TRBJ1-2|TRBD1
TGCGCCAGCAGCGATCCGGGGACAGTCTATGGCTACACCTTC
CASSDPGTVYGYTF
>.|TRBV6-1|TRBJ1-6|TRBD1
TGTGCCAGCAGTGATCTCTTTGGGCAGGGGGTTTCACCCCTCCACTTT
CASSDLFGQGVSPLHF
>.|TRBV9|TRBJ2-3|.
TGTGCCAGCAGCGTAGACCTAGTCACAGATACGCAGTATTTT
CASSVDLVTDTQYF
>.|TRBV28|TRBJ2-7|TRBD1
TGTGCCAGCAAAAGTCACCTGGACAGGGGGCAGACCTACGAGCAGTACTTC
CASKSHLDRGQTYEQYF
>.|TRBV10-3|TRBJ2-1|.
TGTGCCACCGTTAAAGGCCAGGGAAGGAATGAGCAGTTCTTC
CATVKGQGRNEQFF
>.|TRBV27|TRBJ2-1|TRBD2
TGTGCCAGCAGGTTGAGCGGGGGGCCTTCCAATGAGCAGTTCTTC
CASRLSGGPSNEQFF
>.|TRBV2|TRBJ1-1|TRBD1
TGTGCCAGCAGAAACAGGGGAGAGGACACTGAAGCTTTCTTT
CASRNRGEDTEAFF
>.|TRBV29-1|TRBJ1-5|.
TGCAGCGCCCGACAGGCCGAGAATCAGCCCCAGCATTTT
CSARQAENQPQHF
>.|TRBV2|TRBJ1-5|.
TGTGCCAGCAGTGAAGCATCCGGGTTCAATCAGCCCCAGCATTTT
CASSEASGFNQPQHF
>once|TRBV19|TRBJ2-4|TRBD1
TGTGCCAGTAGTATAGACCCAGGCCGACAGGGGGAAAACATTCAGTACTTC
CASSIDPGRQGENIQYF
>.|TRBV1|TRBJ1-5|.
TGCACCAGCAGCCAAGGAGAAGGGGAAAATAGCAATCAGCCCCAGCATTTT
CTSSQGEGENSNQPQHF
>.|TRBV30|TRBJ1-2|.
TGTGCCTGGAGTGTACTTGTCATCGCTAACTATGGCTACACCTTC
CAWSVLVIANYGYTF
>.|TRBV18|TRBJ1-4|TRBD1
TGTGCCAGCTCGGCGGACAGGGGGCTGGATGAAAAACTGTTTTTT
CASSADRGLDEKLFF
>medium-sized|TRBV24-1|TRBJ2-3|.
TGTGCCACCAGTGCTGCGGGGCGGACAGATACGCAGTATTTT
CATSAAGRTDTQYF
>once|TRBV12-3/TRBV12-4|TRBJ2-1|.
TGTGCCAGCAGTTTTCAGGGTCACAATGAGCAGTTCTTC
CASSFQGHNEQFF
>.|TRBV19|TRBJ1-2|.
TGTGCCAGTAGTTTAACCGGGACTCCAGTAGAAGGCTACACCTTC
CASSLTGTPVEGYTF
>.|TRBV5-1|TRBJ1-2|.
TGCGCCAGCAGCCTCACGGACAGCTCCGCCGGCTACACCTTC
CASSLTDSSAGYTF